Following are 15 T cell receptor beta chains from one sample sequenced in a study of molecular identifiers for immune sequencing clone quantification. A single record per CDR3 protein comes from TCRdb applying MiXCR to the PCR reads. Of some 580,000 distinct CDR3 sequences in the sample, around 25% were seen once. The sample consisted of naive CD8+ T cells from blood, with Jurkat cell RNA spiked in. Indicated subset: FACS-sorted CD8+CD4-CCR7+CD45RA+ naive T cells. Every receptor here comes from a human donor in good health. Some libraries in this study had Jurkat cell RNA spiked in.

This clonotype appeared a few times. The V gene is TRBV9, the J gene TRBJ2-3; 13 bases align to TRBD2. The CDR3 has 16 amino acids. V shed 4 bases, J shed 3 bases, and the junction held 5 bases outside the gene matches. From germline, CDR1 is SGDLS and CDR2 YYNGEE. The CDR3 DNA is TGTGCCAGCAGCACTAGCGGGGGGGCCTGGACAGATACGCAGTATTTT. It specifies CASSTSGGAWTDTQYF.

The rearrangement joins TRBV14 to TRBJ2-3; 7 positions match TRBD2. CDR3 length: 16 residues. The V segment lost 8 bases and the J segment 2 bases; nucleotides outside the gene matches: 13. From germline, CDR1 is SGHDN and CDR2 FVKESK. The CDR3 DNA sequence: TGTGCCAGCGGCTTGAAATCGGGAGGACTCACAGATACGCAGTATTTT. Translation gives CASGLKSGGLTDTQYF.

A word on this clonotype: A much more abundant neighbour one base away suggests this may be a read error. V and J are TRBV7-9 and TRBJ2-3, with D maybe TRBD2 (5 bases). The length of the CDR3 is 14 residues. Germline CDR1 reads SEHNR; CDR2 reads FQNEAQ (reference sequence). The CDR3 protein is CVSRPSLGVDTQYF. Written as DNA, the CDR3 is TGTGTCAGCAGACCGTCCCTCGGGGTCGATACGCAGTATTTT.

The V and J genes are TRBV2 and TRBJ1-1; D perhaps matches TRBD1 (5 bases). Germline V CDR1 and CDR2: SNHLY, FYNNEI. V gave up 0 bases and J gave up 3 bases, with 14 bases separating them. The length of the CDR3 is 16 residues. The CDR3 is CASSEAVDSLDTEAFF. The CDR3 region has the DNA TGTGCCAGCAGTGAAGCTGTAGACAGCCTGGACACTGAAGCTTTCTTT.

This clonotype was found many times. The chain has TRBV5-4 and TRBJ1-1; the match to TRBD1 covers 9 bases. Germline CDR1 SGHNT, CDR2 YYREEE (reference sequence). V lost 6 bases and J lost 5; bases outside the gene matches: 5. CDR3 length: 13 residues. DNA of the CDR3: TGTGCCAGCAAACGGACAGGGGAGACTGAAGCTTTCTTT. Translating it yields CASKRTGETEAFF.

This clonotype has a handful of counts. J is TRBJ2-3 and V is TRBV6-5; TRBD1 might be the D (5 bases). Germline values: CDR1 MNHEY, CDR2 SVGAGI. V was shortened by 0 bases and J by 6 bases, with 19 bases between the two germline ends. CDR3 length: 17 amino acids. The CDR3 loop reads CASSYSIGATLQDTQYF. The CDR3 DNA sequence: TGTGCCAGCAGTTACTCGATTGGGGCCACGCTCCAGGATACGCAGTATTTT.

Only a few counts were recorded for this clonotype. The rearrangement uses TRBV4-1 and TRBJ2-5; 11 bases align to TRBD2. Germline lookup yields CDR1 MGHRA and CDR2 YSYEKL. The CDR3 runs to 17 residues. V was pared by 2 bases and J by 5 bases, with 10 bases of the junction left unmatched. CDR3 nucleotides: TGCGCCAGCAGCCAACTGTTCGCTAGCGGGGGGCAGGAGACCCAGTACTTC. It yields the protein CASSQLFASGGQETQYF.

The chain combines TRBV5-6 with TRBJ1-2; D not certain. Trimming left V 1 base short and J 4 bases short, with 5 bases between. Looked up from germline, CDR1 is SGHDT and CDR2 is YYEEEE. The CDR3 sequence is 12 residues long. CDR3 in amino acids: CASSLRVYGYTF. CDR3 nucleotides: TGTGCCAGCAGCTTGAGGGTCTATGGCTACACCTTC.

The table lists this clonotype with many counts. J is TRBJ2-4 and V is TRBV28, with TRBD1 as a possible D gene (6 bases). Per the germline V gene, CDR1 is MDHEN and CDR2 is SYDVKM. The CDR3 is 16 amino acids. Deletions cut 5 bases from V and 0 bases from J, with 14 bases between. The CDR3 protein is CASSPPGHLAKNIQYF. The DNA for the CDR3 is TGTGCCAGCAGTCCACCGGGACACCTAGCCAAAAACATTCAGTACTTC.

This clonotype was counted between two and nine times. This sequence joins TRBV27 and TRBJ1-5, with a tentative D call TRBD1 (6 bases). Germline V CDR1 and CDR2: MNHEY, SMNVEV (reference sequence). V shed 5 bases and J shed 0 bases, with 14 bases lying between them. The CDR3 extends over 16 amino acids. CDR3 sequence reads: CASSIHGQSSNQPQHF. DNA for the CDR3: TGTGCCAGCAGTATACACGGACAGAGTAGCAATCAGCCCCAGCATTTT.

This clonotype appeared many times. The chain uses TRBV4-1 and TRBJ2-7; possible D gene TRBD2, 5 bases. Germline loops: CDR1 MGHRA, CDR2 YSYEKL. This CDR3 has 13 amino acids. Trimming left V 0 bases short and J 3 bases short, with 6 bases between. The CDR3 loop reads CASSQERDYEQYF. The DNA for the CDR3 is TGCGCCAGCAGCCAAGAACGGGACTACGAGCAGTACTTC.

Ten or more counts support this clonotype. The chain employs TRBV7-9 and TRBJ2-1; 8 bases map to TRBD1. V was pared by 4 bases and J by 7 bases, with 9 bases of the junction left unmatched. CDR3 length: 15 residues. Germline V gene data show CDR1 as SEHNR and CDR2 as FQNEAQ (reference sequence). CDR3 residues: CASSSTDRDWNEQFF. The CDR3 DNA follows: TGTGCCAGCAGCTCCACGGACAGGGATTGGAATGAGCAGTTCTTC.

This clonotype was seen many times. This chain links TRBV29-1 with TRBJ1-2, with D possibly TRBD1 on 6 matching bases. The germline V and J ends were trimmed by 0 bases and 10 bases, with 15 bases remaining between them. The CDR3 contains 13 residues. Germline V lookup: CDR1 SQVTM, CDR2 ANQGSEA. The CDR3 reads CSVEDWGPRHYTF. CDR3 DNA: TGCAGCGTTGAAGATTGGGGGCCCCGCCACTACACCTTC.

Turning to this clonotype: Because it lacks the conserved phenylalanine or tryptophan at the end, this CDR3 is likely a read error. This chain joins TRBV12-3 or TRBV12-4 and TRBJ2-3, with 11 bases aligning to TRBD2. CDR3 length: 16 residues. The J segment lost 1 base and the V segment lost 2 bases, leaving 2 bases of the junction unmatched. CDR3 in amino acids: CASSLILAGGTDTQYL. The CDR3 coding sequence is TGTGCCAGCAGTTTAATACTAGCGGGGGGCACAGATACGCAGTATTTG.

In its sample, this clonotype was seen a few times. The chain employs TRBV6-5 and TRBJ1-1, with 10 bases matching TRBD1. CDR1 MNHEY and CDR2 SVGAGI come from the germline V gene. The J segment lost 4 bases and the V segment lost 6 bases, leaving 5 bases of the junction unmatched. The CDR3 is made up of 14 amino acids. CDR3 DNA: TGTGCCAGCAGCCCGGGACAGGGGATCACTGAAGCTTTCTTT. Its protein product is CASSPGQGITEAFF.